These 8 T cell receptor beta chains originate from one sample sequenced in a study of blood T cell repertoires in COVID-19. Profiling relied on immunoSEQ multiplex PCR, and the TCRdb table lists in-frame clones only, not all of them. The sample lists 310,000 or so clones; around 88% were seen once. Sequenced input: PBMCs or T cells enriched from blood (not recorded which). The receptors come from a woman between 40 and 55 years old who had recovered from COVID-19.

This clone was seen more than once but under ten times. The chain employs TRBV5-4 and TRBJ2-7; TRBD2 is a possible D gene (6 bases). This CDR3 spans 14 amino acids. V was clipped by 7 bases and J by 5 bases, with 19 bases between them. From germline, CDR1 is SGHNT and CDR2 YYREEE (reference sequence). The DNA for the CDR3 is TGTGCCAGCGCCACCGGAGGGAGGTGGGACGAGCAGTACTTC. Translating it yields CASATGGRWDEQYF.

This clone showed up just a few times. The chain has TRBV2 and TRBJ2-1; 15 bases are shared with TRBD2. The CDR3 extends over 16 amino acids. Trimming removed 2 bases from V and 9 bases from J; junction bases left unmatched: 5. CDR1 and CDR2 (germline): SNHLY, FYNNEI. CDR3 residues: CASSERTSGRGGEQFF. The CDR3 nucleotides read TGTGCCAGCAGTGAACGGACTAGCGGGAGGGGTGGTGAGCAGTTCTTC.

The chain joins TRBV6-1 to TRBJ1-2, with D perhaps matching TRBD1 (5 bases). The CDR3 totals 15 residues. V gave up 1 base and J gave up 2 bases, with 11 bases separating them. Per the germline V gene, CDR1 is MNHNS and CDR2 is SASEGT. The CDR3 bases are TGTGCCAGCAGTGAAGAATCGACAGAAAACTATGGCTACACCTTC. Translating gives CASSEESTENYGYTF.

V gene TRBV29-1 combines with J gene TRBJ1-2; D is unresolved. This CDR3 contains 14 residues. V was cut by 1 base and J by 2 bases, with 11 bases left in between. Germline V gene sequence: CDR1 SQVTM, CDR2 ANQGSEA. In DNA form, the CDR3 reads TGCAGCGTTGAAGCTGTTTACACCAACTATGGCTACACCTTC. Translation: CSVEAVYTNYGYTF. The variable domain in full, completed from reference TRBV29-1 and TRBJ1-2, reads SAVISQKPSRDICQRGTSLTIQCQVDSQVTMMFWYRQQPGQSLTLIATANQGSEATYESGFVIDKFPISRPNLTFSTLTVSNMSPEDSSIYLCSVEAVYTNYGYTFGSGTRLTVV.

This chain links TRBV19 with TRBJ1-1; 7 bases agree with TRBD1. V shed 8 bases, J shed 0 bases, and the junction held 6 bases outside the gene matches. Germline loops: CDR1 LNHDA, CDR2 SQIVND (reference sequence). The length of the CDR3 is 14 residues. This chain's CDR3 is CASGGQMMNTEAFF. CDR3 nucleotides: TGTGCCAGTGGGGGACAGATGATGAACACTGAAGCTTTCTTT.

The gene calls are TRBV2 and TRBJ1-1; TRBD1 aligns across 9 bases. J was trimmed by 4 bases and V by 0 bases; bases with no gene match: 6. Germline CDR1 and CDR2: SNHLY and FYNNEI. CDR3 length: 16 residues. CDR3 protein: CASSEAPGQGTTEAFF. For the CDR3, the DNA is TGTGCCAGCAGTGAAGCTCCCGGACAGGGGACCACTGAAGCTTTCTTT.

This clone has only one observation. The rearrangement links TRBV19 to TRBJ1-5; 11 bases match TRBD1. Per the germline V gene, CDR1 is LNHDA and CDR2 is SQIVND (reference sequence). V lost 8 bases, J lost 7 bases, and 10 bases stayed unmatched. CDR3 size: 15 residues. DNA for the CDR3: TGTGCCAGTGGCCGGGGACAGGGGGTTCGCCAGCCCCAGCATTTT. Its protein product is CASGRGQGVRQPQHF.

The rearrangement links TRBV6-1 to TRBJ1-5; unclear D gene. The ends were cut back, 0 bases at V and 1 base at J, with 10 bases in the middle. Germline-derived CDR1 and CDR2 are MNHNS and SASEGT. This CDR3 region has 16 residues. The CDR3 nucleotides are TGTGCCAGCAGTGAAGCTTCAGGTTGGAGCAATCAGCCCCAGCATTTT. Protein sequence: CASSEASGWSNQPQHF.